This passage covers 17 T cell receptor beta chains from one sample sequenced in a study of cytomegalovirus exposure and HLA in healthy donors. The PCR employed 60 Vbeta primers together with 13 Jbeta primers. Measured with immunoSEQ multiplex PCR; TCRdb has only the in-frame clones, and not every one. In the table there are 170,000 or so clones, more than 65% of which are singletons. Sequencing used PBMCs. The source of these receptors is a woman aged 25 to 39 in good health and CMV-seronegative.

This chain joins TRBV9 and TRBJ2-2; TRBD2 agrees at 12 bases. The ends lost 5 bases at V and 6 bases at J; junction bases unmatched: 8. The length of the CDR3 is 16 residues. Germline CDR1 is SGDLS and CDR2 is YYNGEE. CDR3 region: CASRKSSGGAAGELFF. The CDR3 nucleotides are TGTGCCAGCAGAAAATCTAGCGGGGGGGCGGCCGGGGAGCTGTTTTTT.

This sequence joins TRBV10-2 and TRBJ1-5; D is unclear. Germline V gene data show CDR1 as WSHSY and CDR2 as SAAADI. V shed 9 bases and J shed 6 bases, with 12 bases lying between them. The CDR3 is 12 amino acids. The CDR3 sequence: CASSLGLQPQHF. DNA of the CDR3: TGCGCCAGTTCTCTAGGTCTTCAGCCCCAGCATTTT.

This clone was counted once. The CDR3: CASSLEGLNTGELFF. CDR3 nucleotide sequence: TGTGCCAGCAGCTTAGAGGGACTGAACACCGGGGAGCTGTTTTTT. The genes are TRBV7-6 and TRBJ2-2; possible D gene TRBD2, 6 bases. The ends were cut back, 1 base at V and 1 base at J, with 7 bases in the middle. This CDR3 is built from 15 residues. Per germline, CDR1 SGHVS and CDR2 FNYEAQ.

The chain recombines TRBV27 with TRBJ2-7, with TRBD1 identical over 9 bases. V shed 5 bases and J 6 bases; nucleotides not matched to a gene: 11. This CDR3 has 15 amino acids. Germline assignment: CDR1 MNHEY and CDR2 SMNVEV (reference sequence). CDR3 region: CASSPGWDRDREQYF. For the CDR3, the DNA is TGTGCCAGCAGTCCTGGATGGGACAGGGACCGCGAGCAGTACTTC.

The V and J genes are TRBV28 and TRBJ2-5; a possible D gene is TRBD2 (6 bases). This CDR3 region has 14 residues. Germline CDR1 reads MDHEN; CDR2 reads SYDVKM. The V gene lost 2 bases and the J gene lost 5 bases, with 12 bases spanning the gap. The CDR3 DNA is TGTGCCAGCAGTTTACCGGGAGCTGGGGAGACCCAGTACTTC. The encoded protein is CASSLPGAGETQYF.

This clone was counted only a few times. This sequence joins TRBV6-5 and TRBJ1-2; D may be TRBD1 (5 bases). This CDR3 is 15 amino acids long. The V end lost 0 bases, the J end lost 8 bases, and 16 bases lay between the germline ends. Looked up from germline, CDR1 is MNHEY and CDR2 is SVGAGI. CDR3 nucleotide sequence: TGTGCCAGCAGTTACTCGAGTGGACGGGGGAGGGGCTACACCTTC. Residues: CASSYSSGRGRGYTF.

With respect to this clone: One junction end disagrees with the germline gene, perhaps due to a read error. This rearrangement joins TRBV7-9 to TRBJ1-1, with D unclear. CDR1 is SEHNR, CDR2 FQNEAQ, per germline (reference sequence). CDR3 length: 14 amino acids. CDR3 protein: CSSRKAETNTEAFF. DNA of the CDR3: TGTTCCAGCAGAAAGGCCGAGACAAACACTGAAGCTTTCTTT.

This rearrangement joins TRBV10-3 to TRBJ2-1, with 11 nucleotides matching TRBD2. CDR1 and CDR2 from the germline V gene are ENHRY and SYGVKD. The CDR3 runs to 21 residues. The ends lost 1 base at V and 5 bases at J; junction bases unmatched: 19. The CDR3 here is CAISEYTGGAYEGLADNEQFF. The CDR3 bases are TGTGCCATCAGTGAGTACACAGGGGGCGCATATGAGGGACTAGCGGACAATGAGCAGTTCTTC.

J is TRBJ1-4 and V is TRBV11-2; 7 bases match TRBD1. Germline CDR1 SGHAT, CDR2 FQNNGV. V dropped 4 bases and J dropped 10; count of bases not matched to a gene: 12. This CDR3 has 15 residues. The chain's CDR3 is CASSSKAGGVGKLFF. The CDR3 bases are TGTGCCAGCAGCTCCAAGGCAGGGGGAGTGGGAAAACTGTTTTTT.

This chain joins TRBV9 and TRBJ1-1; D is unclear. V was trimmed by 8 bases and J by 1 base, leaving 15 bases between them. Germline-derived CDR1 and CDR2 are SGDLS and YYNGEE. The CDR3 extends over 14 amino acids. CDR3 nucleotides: TGTGCCAGTAATCTTATAGTATCGAACACTGAAGCTTTCTTT. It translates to CASNLIVSNTEAFF.

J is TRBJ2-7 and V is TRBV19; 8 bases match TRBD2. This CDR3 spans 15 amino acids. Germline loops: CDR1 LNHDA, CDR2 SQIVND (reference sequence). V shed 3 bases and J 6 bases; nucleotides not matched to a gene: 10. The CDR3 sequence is CASSMGTRGNGEQYF. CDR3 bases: TGTGCCAGTAGTATGGGGACTAGAGGTAACGGCGAGCAGTACTTC.

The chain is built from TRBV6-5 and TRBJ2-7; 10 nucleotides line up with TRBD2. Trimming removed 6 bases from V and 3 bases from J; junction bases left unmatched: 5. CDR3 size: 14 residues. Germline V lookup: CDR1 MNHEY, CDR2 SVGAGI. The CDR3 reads CASSRTSGNYEQYF. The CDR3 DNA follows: TGTGCCAGCAGCCGGACTAGCGGAAACTACGAGCAGTACTTC.

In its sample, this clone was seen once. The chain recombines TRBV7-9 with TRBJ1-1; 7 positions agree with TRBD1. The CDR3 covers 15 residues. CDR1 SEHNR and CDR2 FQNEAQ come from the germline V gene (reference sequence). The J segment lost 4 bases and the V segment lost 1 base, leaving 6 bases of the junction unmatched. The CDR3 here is CASSLVEAGGTEAFF. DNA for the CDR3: TGTGCCAGCAGCTTAGTTGAGGCAGGGGGCACTGAAGCTTTCTTT.

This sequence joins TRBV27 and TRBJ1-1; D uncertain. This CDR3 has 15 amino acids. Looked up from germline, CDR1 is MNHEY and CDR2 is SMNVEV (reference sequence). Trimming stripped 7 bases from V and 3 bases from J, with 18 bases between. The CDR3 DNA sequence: TGTGCCAGCACCCCATCGGCGGGCTGGGACACTGAAGCTTTCTTT. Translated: CASTPSAGWDTEAFF.

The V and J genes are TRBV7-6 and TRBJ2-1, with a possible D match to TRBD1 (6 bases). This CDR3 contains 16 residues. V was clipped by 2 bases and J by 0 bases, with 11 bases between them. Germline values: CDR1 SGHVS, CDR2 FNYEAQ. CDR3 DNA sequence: TGTGCCAGCAGCTTAAGGCCGGACAGCTCCTACAATGAGCAGTTCTTC. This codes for CASSLRPDSSYNEQFF.

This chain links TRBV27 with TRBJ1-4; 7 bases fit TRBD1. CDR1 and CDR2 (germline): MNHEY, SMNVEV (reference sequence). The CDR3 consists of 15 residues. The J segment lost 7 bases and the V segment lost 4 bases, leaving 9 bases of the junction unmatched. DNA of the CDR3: TGTGCCAGCAGTTCGACCGGGACAGAAGGTGAAAAACTGTTTTTT. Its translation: CASSSTGTEGEKLFF.

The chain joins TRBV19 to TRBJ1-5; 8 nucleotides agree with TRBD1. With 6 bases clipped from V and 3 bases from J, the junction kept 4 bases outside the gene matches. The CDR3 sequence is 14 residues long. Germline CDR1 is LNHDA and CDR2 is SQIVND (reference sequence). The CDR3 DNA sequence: TGTGCCAGTAGCCCGGGACAGGACAATCAGCCCCAGCATTTT. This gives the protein CASSPGQDNQPQHF.